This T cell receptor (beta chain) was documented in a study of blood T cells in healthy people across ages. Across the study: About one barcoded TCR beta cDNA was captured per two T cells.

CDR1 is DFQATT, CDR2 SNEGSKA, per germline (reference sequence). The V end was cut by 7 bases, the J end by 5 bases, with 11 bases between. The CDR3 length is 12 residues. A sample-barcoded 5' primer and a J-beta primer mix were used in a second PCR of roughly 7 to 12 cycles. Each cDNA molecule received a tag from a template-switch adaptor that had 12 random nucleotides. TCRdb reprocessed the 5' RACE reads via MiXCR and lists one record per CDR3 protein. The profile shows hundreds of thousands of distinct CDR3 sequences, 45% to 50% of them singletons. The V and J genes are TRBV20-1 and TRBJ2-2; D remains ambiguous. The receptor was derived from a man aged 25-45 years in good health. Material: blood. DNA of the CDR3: TGCAGTGTAGTGCTTACTACCGGGGAGCTGTTTTTT. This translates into CSVVLTTGELFF.